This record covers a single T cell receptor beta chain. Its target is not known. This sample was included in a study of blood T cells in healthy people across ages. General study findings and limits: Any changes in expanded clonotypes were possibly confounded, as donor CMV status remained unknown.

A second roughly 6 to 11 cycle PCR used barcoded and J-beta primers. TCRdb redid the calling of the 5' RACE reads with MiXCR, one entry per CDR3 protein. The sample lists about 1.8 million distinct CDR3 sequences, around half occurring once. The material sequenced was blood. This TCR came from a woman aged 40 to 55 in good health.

As DNA, the CDR3 is TGTGCCACCAGCCCCTGGCCCGGGGGGGCCATCTACAATGAGCAGTTCTTC. Translation gives CATSPWPGGAIYNEQFF. V is TRBV15 and J is TRBJ2-1, with 8 bases matching TRBD2. Germline trimming cut 5 bases from V and 3 bases from J; bases unmatched to any gene: 12. This CDR3 has 17 residues. The germline V gene encodes CDR1 LNHNV and CDR2 YYDKDF (reference sequence).